This is a list of T cell receptor beta chains from one sample in a study of technical replicates of blood from several donors. Assay used: immunoSEQ multiplex PCR; TCRdb lists only in-frame clones, some missing. The repertoire holds approximately 89,000 clones, around 95% seen once, with 0.24% in the top ten. The sample taken for sequencing was T cells isolated from PBMCs. Every receptor here comes from a human donor in good health. CDR3s leave out the opening cysteine and the closing phenylalanine or tryptophan. Fields, in order: CDR3 protein, clone size, V gene, J gene. Clone size is given for some rows only: seen once, a few or many times, or a class if the clone is expanded.

ASSFSDSLGYEQY,NA,TRBV7-6,TRBJ2-7
ASSQDLFKNEKLF,NA,TRBV4-1,TRBJ1-4
ASRVWQDSNQPQH,NA,TRBV19,TRBJ1-5
ASSSGPQGASNEQF,NA,TRBV5-1,TRBJ2-1
AISTVGNTEAF,few,TRBV10-3,TRBJ1-1
ASSAEQGGYQPQH,NA,TRBV6-1,TRBJ1-5
ASSVGLADESSYNEQF,NA,TRBV9,TRBJ2-1
ASSADGEGIYEQY,once,TRBV5-1,TRBJ2-7
ASSETLAGEETQY,NA,TRBV5-1,TRBJ2-5
ASSEAGTYNEQF,NA,TRBV11-2,TRBJ2-1
ASSILTGGKGAF,NA,TRBV5-4,TRBJ1-1
AISNTQGRNEEAF,NA,TRBV10-3,TRBJ1-1
ASSPTSGGGDTQY,NA,TRBV18,TRBJ2-3
ASSAGLFYEQY,NA,TRBV10-2,TRBJ2-7
ASCSTSFGGWNTIY,NA,TRBV19,TRBJ1-3
ASSLNQKDD,NA,TRBV5-5,TRBJ2-7
ASSRSAGRPTNEKLF,NA,TRBV7-6,TRBJ1-4
ATSRDWSSGTEAF,NA,TRBV15,TRBJ1-1
ASRRDRNYNSPLH,once,TRBV11-1,TRBJ1-6
ASSHGEYGYT,NA,TRBV18,TRBJ1-2
ASSLKRLGGTEAF,NA,TRBV5-5,TRBJ1-1
ASSGALHRDIGGYT,NA,TRBV9,TRBJ1-2
ASSPPTGQYGYT,NA,TRBV5-4,TRBJ1-2
ASSATGSTNEKLF,NA,TRBV9,TRBJ1-4
ASRGGTGSSYEQY,NA,TRBV6-6,TRBJ2-7
ASSAREPGTEAF,NA,TRBV5-5,TRBJ1-1
ASSKGLNPYNEQF,NA,TRBV2,TRBJ2-1
ASATGENTEAF,NA,TRBV5-1,TRBJ1-1
ASSPVPGSNQPQH,NA,TRBV9,TRBJ1-5
ASSDRGNIQY,NA,TRBV2,TRBJ2-4
ASRMGGEGYT,once,TRBV2,TRBJ1-2
ASTSFIRRGLLRTDTQY,NA,TRBV27,TRBJ2-3
ATSRESSMNTEAF,NA,TRBV15,TRBJ1-1
ASSQRTGAPSYEQY,NA,TRBV5-1,TRBJ2-7
ASRRPGTGTVFGYT,NA,TRBV6-4,TRBJ1-2
ASSYGGSYNEQF,NA,TRBV6-6,TRBJ2-1
ASSLLGQNTDTQY,NA,TRBV7-9,TRBJ2-3
ASSEEGLAGGGRYTQY,NA,TRBV6-1,TRBJ2-3
ASRSSASYNEQF,NA,TRBV28,TRBJ2-1
ASSLMDSPLH,NA,TRBV2,TRBJ1-6
ASSLMETSLYNEQF,NA,TRBV18,TRBJ2-1
ASSLSGATYEQY,NA,TRBV5-4,TRBJ2-7
ASSTYLGVRTYEQY,NA,TRBV27,TRBJ2-7
ASSWGGGRDNEQF,NA,TRBV5-4,TRBJ2-1
ASSPPGRAEWGYT,NA,TRBV18,TRBJ1-2
ASSLGGGSASYGYT,NA,TRBV5-4,TRBJ1-2
ASSQDLAAGLTDTQY,NA,TRBV4-2,TRBJ2-3
ASRGGTGTVIPYEQY,NA,TRBV5-1,TRBJ2-7
ASSLDLQGADTGELF,NA,TRBV7-7,TRBJ2-2
ASSESSTGELF,NA,TRBV6-1,TRBJ2-2
ASSPGQGAAQPQH,NA,TRBV11-2,TRBJ1-5